These T cell receptor beta chains were read from a single sample in a study of beta chain features in type 1 diabetes. TCRdb's table, derived via immunoSEQ multiplex PCR, lists solely in-frame clones and lacks some. The table lists 250,000 to 300,000 clones, roughly 13% of them singletons. Source material: naive CD4+ T cells from blood. The receptor set was obtained from a man aged 30 to 45 with type 1 diabetes. Each CDR3 is given with its conserved first and last residue. Each record gives: J gene, V gene, D gene, clone size, CDR3 DNA, CDR3 protein. A D gene is named only where the DNA matches it firmly. Clone size is shown for a subset of rows, as once, few, many or a class of expanded clone.

j_call: TRBJ2-3; v_call: TRBV9; d_call: .; clone_size: .; cdr3_nt: TGTGCCAGCAGCGAGGGGCCCCTTCGTATCACAGATACGCAGTATTTT; cdr3_aa: CASSEGPLRITDTQYF
j_call: TRBJ1-3; v_call: TRBV28; d_call: .; clone_size: few; cdr3_nt: TGTGCCAGCAGCAGTCTGGGAAACACCATATATTTT; cdr3_aa: CASSSLGNTIYF
j_call: TRBJ2-5; v_call: TRBV18; d_call: .; clone_size: few; cdr3_nt: TGTGCCAGCTCACCGATAGCGTCAGGCGAGACCCAGTACTTC; cdr3_aa: CASSPIASGETQYF
j_call: TRBJ2-7; v_call: TRBV7-9; d_call: TRBD1; clone_size: .; cdr3_nt: TGTGCCAGCAGCTTAGCGCTCGTAGACAGGGGCGAGCAGTACTTC; cdr3_aa: CASSLALVDRGEQYF
j_call: TRBJ2-7; v_call: TRBV30; d_call: TRBD2; clone_size: .; cdr3_nt: TGTGCCTGGAGTGTTGGACTAGCGGGCTACGAGCAGTACTTC; cdr3_aa: CAWSVGLAGYEQYF
j_call: TRBJ2-7; v_call: TRBV30; d_call: TRBD1; clone_size: .; cdr3_nt: TGTGCCTGGAGGAGGACAGGGGGTTTCTACGAGCAGTACTTC; cdr3_aa: CAWRRTGGFYEQYF
j_call: TRBJ1-5; v_call: TRBV7-2; d_call: TRBD1; clone_size: .; cdr3_nt: TGTGCCAGCAGCACTTACGTAGGGGGCGCACCCCAGCATTTT; cdr3_aa: CASSTYVGGAPQHF
j_call: TRBJ2-7; v_call: TRBV7-9; d_call: .; clone_size: few; cdr3_nt: TGTGCCAGCAGCATCCGCTACTACGAGCAGTACTTC; cdr3_aa: CASSIRYYEQYF
j_call: TRBJ1-2; v_call: TRBV15; d_call: .; clone_size: few; cdr3_nt: TGTGCCACCAGGCCAGGGAAAGCCACTAACTATGGCTACACCTTC; cdr3_aa: CATRPGKATNYGYTF
j_call: TRBJ2-7; v_call: TRBV18; d_call: .; clone_size: few; cdr3_nt: TGTGCCAGCTCACCGGGGGGTTACGAGCAGTACTTC; cdr3_aa: CASSPGGYEQYF
j_call: TRBJ2-4; v_call: TRBV7-2; d_call: TRBD1; clone_size: .; cdr3_nt: TGTGCCAGCAGCCCCGGGACAGAAAACATTCAGTACTTC; cdr3_aa: CASSPGTENIQYF
j_call: TRBJ2-6; v_call: TRBV5-1; d_call: .; clone_size: .; cdr3_nt: TGCGCCAGCAGCAGCGTTGGGGCCAACGTCCTGACTTTC; cdr3_aa: CASSSVGANVLTF
j_call: TRBJ2-3; v_call: TRBV28; d_call: TRBD2; clone_size: .; cdr3_nt: TGTGCCAGCAGCCCAGCGGGAGGGCCGCCAGATACGCAGTATTTT; cdr3_aa: CASSPAGGPPDTQYF
j_call: TRBJ1-2; v_call: TRBV7-9; d_call: .; clone_size: few; cdr3_nt: TGTGCCAGCAGCCAGGGAGGGGACTATGGCTACACCTTC; cdr3_aa: CASSQGGDYGYTF
j_call: TRBJ1-1; v_call: TRBV6-5; d_call: .; clone_size: .; cdr3_nt: TGTGCCAGCAGTTACTCTAGATCAGGGGACACTGAAGCTTTCTTT; cdr3_aa: CASSYSRSGDTEAFF
j_call: TRBJ1-4; v_call: TRBV18; d_call: .; clone_size: .; cdr3_nt: TGTGCCAGCTCACCGTTAAAAAATGAAAAACTGTTTTTT; cdr3_aa: CASSPLKNEKLFF
j_call: TRBJ2-2; v_call: TRBV18; d_call: .; clone_size: few; cdr3_nt: TGTGCCAGCTCACCTAGCCACCCGAACACCGGGGAGCTGTTTTTT; cdr3_aa: CASSPSHPNTGELFF
j_call: TRBJ2-1; v_call: TRBV9; d_call: .; clone_size: .; cdr3_nt: TGTGCCAGCAGCGGAGGTGGGGGCGTCTCCTACAATGAGCAGTTCTTC; cdr3_aa: CASSGGGGVSYNEQFF
j_call: TRBJ2-3; v_call: TRBV5-4; d_call: TRBD2; clone_size: few; cdr3_nt: TGTGCCAGCAGCTCGTTACTAGCGTCTAGCACAGATACGCAGTATTTT; cdr3_aa: CASSSLLASSTDTQYF
j_call: TRBJ2-7; v_call: TRBV13; d_call: TRBD2; clone_size: few; cdr3_nt: TGTGCCAGCAGCTTAAAGCGGGGACTAGCGGGAAGCGAGCAGTACTTC; cdr3_aa: CASSLKRGLAGSEQYF